This T cell receptor (beta chain) was identified in a study of blood T cell repertoires in COVID-19. Study at large: Spain, Italy and the United States supplied samples that represented acute and convalescent COVID-19. T cells, B-cell-depleted T cells, or PBMCs provided the cDNA or gDNA that served as material.

In the authors' methods: Amplification of reference gene primers provided the estimated nucleated cell counts. Libraries were prepared by immunoSEQ multiplex PCR; TCRdb keeps only in-frame clonotypes and omits some of them. The V and J calls and clone size come from that table; D and trimming were worked out from the DNA. This repertoire shows around 78,000 clones, 82% found once; its top ten account for roughly a sixth. Germline values: CDR1 KGHSH, CDR2 LQKENI. After removal of 6 bases from V and 1 base from J, the junction contained 4 bases not matched to a gene. There are 15 residues in the CDR3. The sequence derives from a human donor in a cohort sampled during active COVID-19. V usage is TRBV18 and J usage is TRBJ1-5, with 9 bases aligning to TRBD1. Source material: peripheral blood. The CDR3 sequence: CASSQGQGSNQPQHF. The CDR3 bases are TGTGCCAGCTCGCAGGGACAGGGAAGCAATCAGCCCCAGCATTTT.